Below, 27 T cell receptor beta chains from the same sample are listed, as sequenced in a study of T cells expressing NK-cell markers. TCRdb re-called the 5' RACE reads; every CDR3 protein appears as one record, without DNA. Its table records roughly 300,000 distinct CDR3 sequences. The sequenced sample was blood T cells: a sorted CD56 or NKG2C T cell subset, CD4+ or CD8+ T cells, or bulk PBMC T cells (not recorded which). The receptors come from a woman between 18 and 70 years old in good health.

The chain uses TRBV6-5 and TRBJ2-4; TCRdb's assignment of TRBD1 cannot be checked, as there is no DNA. The CDR3 is made up of 13 amino acids. Germline V lookup: CDR1 MNHEY, CDR2 SVGAGI. The CDR3 protein is CASSQVQGAISYF.

V usage is TRBV18 and J usage is TRBJ1-1; TCRdb designates TRBD1, a call that cannot be tested without DNA. CDR3 size: 14 residues. Germline CDR1 KGHSH, CDR2 LQKENI. The CDR3 reads CASSPLDRGTEAFF.

The chain uses TRBV25-1 and TRBJ1-1. This CDR3 contains 12 residues. The germline V gene has CDR1 MGHDK and CDR2 SYGVNS. This chain's CDR3 is CASRVRNTEAFF.

The chain employs TRBV3-1 and TRBJ1-5; there is no DNA to check the TCRdb D call of TRBD1. Germline CDR1 LGHDT, CDR2 YNNKEL (reference sequence). The CDR3 is 14 residues long. This chain's CDR3 is CASSQGQGSQPQHF.

This chain joins TRBV7-2 and TRBJ2-3; as DNA is missing, the TRBD1 call by TCRdb cannot be tested. Germline CDR1 SGHTA, CDR2 FQGNSA. CDR3 size: 15 residues. CDR3 protein: CASSLERVRSDTQYF.

The V and J genes are TRBV27 and TRBJ1-6; TCRdb lists TRBD1, though no DNA is available to test this call. Germline V gene data show CDR1 as MNHEY and CDR2 as SMNVEV (reference sequence). This CDR3 region has 14 residues. CDR3 sequence: CASQGVQYNSPLHF.

The CDR3 is CASSYSLFSGNTIYF. V is TRBV6-5 and J is TRBJ1-3. CDR3 length: 15 amino acids. Germline values: CDR1 MNHEY, CDR2 SVGAGI.

The rearrangement links TRBV7-3 to TRBJ2-1; as DNA is missing, the TRBD2 call by TCRdb cannot be tested. This CDR3 comprises 14 residues. Germline V lookup: CDR1 SGHTA, CDR2 FQGTGA. The chain's CDR3 is CASRKGLAYNEQFF. Full variable domain (missing parts from reference TRBV7-3 and TRBJ2-1): GAGVSQTPSNKVTEKGKYVELRCDPISGHTALYWYRQSLGQGPEFLIYFQGTGAADDSGLPNDRFFAVRPEGSVSTLKIQRTERGDSAVYLCASRKGLAYNEQFFGPGTRLTVL.

The CDR3 sequence: CSAAGGLVTGELFF. The chain employs TRBV20-1 and TRBJ2-2; TCRdb proposes TRBD2, but this gene call is untestable without DNA. This CDR3 has 14 amino acids. CDR1 DFQATT and CDR2 SNEGSKA come from the germline V gene (reference sequence).

The chain uses TRBV7-3 and TRBJ2-1; TCRdb proposes TRBD2, but this gene call is untestable without DNA. The CDR3 covers 16 residues. Germline CDR1 and CDR2: SGHTA and FQGTGA. The CDR3 loop reads CASSLGGLAGDNEQFF.

The gene calls are TRBV11-2 and TRBJ2-1; TCRdb's D call of TRBD2 is untestable without DNA. The CDR3 runs to 14 residues. CDR1 and CDR2 (germline): SGHAT, FQNNGV. CDR3 region: CASSLDLREAEQFF.

The CDR3 loop is CASSSGTGTADTQYF. V is TRBV27 and J is TRBJ2-3; as DNA is missing, the TRBD1 call by TCRdb cannot be tested. This CDR3 spans 15 amino acids. Germline values: CDR1 MNHEY, CDR2 SMNVEV (reference sequence).

This chain uses TRBV6-1 with TRBJ1-1. This CDR3 contains 15 residues. Per germline, CDR1 MNHNS and CDR2 SASEGT. CDR3 sequence: CASSVVSRMNTEAFF.

The chain recombines TRBV7-4 with TRBJ2-7; as DNA is missing, the TRBD1 call by TCRdb cannot be tested. Germline CDR1 reads SGHVT; CDR2 reads SQSDAQ. The CDR3 is 14 residues long. The CDR3 reads CASSPCGVSYEQYF.

The chain links TRBV2 to TRBJ2-3. Looked up from germline, CDR1 is SNHLY and CDR2 is FYNNEI. This CDR3 spans 15 amino acids. The CDR3 protein is CASSEPGPSTDTQYF.

CDR3 protein: CASSLVFSTGELFF. The rearrangement links TRBV7-2 to TRBJ2-2. The CDR3 covers 14 residues. CDR1 and CDR2 (germline): SGHTA, FQGNSA.

The V call is TRBV7-2, the J call TRBJ2-7; TCRdb indicates TRBD2, and absent DNA this call remains unverified. This CDR3 region has 16 residues. Germline CDR1 SGHTA, CDR2 FQGNSA. The CDR3 reads CASSLRFLAGGYEQYF.

The genes are TRBV12-3 or TRBV12-4 and TRBJ1-1. The CDR3 sequence is 13 residues long. CDR3 residues: CASSGPADTEAFF.

The chain joins TRBV7-2 to TRBJ2-3; TCRdb selects TRBD2, and the lack of DNA leaves this call unchecked. CDR1 and CDR2 from the germline V gene are SGHTA and FQGNSA. This CDR3 has 15 amino acids. Here the CDR3 reads CASSSGLHSTDTQYF.

The chain joins TRBV7-2 to TRBJ2-1. Germline lookup yields CDR1 SGHTA and CDR2 FQGNSA. The CDR3 runs to 15 residues. This CDR3 is CASSLDDGSRNEQFF.

The chain is built from TRBV29-1 and TRBJ2-1; TCRdb reports TRBD1, a call that lacks DNA to check it against. CDR1 SQVTM and CDR2 ANQGSEA come from the germline V gene. The CDR3 is 14 amino acids. CDR3 amino acids: CSPTRGTGRGEQFF.

The chain is built from TRBV12-3 or TRBV12-4 and TRBJ2-1; absent DNA, TCRdb's TRBD2 call cannot be checked. The CDR3 has 17 amino acids. CDR3 in amino acids: CASSFFSGTMGADEQFF.

V is TRBV18 and J is TRBJ2-5; TCRdb indicates TRBD1, and absent DNA this call remains unverified. The CDR3 length is 16 residues. Germline V gene lookup returns CDR1 KGHSH and CDR2 LQKENI. This CDR3 is CASSPPQTGTQETQYF.

The rearrangement links TRBV20-1 to TRBJ2-5; TCRdb returns TRBD2, unconfirmable since there is no DNA. The CDR3 has 13 residues. Germline V lookup: CDR1 DFQATT, CDR2 SNEGSKA (reference sequence). CDR3 region: CSAMLAGVETQYF.

V usage is TRBV7-9 and J usage is TRBJ2-7; TCRdb designates TRBD1, a call that cannot be tested without DNA. This CDR3 has 13 residues. Germline CDR1 SEHNR, CDR2 FQNEAQ (reference sequence). The CDR3 protein is CASSSDSLHEQYF.

The chain combines TRBV3-1 with TRBJ2-1. This CDR3 contains 15 residues. In germline, CDR1 is LGHDT, CDR2 YNNKEL (reference sequence). The CDR3 protein is CASSQRTLGVNEQFF.

CDR3 region: CASSLGPEAFF. The chain combines TRBV5-1 with TRBJ1-1. This CDR3 region has 11 residues. Looked up from germline, CDR1 is SGHRS and CDR2 is YFSETQ.